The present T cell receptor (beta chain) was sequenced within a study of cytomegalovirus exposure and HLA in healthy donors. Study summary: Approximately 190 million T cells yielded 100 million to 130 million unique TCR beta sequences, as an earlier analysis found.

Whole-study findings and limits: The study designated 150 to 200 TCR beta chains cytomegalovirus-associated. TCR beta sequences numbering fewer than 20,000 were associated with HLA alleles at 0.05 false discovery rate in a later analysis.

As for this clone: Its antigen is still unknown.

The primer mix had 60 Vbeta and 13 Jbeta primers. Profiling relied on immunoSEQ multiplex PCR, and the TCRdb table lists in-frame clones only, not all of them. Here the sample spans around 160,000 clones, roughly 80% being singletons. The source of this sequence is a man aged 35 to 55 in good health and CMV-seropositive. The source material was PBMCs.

The CDR3 DNA follows: TGTGCCAGCAGCGTAGAGGGACAGGGGGCCATCTACGAGCAGTACTTC. Its protein product is CASSVEGQGAIYEQYF. The gene calls are TRBV9 and TRBJ2-7; 12 bases fit TRBD1. Germline V gene sequence: CDR1 SGDLS, CDR2 YYNGEE. Germline trimming cut 0 bases from V and 3 bases from J; bases unmatched to any gene: 4. The CDR3 runs 16 residues.